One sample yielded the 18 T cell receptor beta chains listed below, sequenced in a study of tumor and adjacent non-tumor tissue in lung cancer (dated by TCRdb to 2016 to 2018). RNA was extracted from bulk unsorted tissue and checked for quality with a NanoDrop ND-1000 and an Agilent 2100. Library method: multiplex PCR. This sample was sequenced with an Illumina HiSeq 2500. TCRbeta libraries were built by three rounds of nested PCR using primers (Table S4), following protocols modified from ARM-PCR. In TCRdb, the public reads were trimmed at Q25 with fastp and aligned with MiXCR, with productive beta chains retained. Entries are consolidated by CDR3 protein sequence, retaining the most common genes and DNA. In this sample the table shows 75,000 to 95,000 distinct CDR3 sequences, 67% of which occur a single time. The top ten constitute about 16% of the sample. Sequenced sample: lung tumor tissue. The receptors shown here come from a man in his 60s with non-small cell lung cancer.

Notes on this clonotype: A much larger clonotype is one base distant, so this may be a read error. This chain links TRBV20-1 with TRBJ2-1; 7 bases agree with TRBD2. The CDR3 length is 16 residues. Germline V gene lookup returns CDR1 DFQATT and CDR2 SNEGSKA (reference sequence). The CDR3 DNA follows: TGCAGTGATAGAGATATCTCTCAGCGGGGTTACAATGAGCAGTTCTTC. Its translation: CSDRDISQRGYNEQFF.

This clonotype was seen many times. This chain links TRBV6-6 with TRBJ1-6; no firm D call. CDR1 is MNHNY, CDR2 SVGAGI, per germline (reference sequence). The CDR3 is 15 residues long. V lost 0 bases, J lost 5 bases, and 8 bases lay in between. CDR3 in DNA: TGTGCCAGCAGTTACTCGGCACACAATAATTCACCCCTCCACTTT. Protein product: CASSYSAHNNSPLHF.

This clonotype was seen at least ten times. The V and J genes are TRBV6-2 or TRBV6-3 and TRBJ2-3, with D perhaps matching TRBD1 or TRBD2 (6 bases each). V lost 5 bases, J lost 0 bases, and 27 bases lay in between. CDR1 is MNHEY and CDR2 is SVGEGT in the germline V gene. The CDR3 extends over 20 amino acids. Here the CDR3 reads CASSAHHGQFTSSSTDTQYF. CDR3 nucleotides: TGTGCCAGCAGTGCACATCATGGACAGTTCACTAGCTCTAGCACAGATACGCAGTATTTT.

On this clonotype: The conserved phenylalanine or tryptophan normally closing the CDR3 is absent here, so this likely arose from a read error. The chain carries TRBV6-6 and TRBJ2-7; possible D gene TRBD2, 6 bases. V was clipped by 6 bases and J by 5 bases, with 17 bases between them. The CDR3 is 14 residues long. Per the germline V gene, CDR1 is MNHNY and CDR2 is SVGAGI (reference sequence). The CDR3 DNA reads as TGTGCCAGCAGGACTCCACCGGGAGTCCACGAGCAGTACCTC. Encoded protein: CASRTPPGVHEQYL.

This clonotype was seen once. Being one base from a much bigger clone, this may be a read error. CDR3: CATTEWGSGKPSYEQHF. Here the CDR3 DNA reads TGTGCCACCACCGAGTGGGGTAGCGGGAAACCCTCCTACGAGCAGCACTTC. V is TRBV28 and J is TRBJ2-7; 8 bases agree with TRBD2. CDR1 is MDHEN, CDR2 SYDVKM, per germline. The CDR3 runs to 17 residues.

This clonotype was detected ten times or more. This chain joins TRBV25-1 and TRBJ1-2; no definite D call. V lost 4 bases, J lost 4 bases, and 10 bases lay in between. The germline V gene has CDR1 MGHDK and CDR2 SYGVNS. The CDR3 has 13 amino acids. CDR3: CASSGGLGYGYTF. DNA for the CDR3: TGTGCCAGCAGTGGCGGCTTGGGCTATGGCTACACCTTC.

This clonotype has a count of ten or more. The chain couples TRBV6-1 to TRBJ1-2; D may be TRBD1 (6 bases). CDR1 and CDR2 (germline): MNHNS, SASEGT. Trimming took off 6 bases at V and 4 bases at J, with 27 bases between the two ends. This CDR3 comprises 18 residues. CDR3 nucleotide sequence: TGTGCCAGCAGGGGGGTCGACAGGACATTCGTTAAGGGCTATGGCTACACCTTC. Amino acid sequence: CASRGVDRTFVKGYGYTF.

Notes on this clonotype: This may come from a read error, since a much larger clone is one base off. The CDR3 region has the DNA TGTGCCAACAGCAAAAACGTTGGAATACGGAAGGGCTACACCTTC. Amino acids: CANSKNVGIRKGYTF. The rearrangement uses TRBV6-5 and TRBJ1-2; no clear D gene. V lost 10 bases to trimming and J lost 8 bases, with 26 bases between them. The CDR3 consists of 15 residues. The germline gives CDR1 MNHEY, CDR2 SVGAGI.

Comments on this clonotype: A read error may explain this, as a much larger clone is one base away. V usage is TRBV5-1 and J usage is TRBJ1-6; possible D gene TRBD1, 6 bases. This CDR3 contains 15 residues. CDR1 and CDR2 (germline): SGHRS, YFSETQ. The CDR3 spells CTSSLERGHNSPLHF. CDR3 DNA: TGCACCAGCAGCTTGGAACGGGGGCACAATTCACCCCTCCACTTT.

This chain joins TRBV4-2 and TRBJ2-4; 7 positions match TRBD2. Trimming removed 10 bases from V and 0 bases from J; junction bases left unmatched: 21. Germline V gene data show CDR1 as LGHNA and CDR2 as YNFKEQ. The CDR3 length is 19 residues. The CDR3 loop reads CANSQAQASGSLAKNIQYF. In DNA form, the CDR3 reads TGTGCCAATAGTCAAGCGCAGGCTAGCGGATCGTTAGCCAAAAACATTCAGTACTTC.

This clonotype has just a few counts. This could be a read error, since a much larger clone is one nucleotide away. CDR3 loop: CSVGHDYQPQHF. The CDR3 nucleotides are TGCAGCGTAGGACATGACTATCAGCCCCAGCATTTT. This rearrangement joins TRBV29-1 to TRBJ1-5; maybe TRBD1 (5 bases). Trimming cost V 6 bases and J 5 bases, with 11 bases left between them. CDR1 and CDR2 from the germline V gene are SQVTM and ANQGSEA. The CDR3 is 12 amino acids.

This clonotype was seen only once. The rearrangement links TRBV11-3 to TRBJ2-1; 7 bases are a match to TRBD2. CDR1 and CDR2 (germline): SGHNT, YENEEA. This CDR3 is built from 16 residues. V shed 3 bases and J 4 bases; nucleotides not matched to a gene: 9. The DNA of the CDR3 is TGTGCCAGCAGCTTCTGTCTAGCGGCATCATACAATGAGCAGTTCTTC. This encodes CASSFCLAASYNEQFF.

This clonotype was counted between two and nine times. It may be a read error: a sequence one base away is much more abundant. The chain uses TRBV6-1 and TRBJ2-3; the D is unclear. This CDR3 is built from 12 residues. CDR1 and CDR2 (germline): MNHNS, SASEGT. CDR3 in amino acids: CTSSKNTDTQYF. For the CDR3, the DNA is TGTACCAGCAGTAAAAACACAGATACGCAGTATTTT.

CDR3 sequence (DNA): TGTGTCAGTAGCGTGTCCGGGACTAGCGGGAGGGGTTCCGAGCAGTTCTTC. It translates to CVSSVSGTSGRGSEQFF. The chain links TRBV4-2 to TRBJ2-1, with 16 bases that match TRBD2. The CDR3 is made up of 17 amino acids. Per the germline V gene, CDR1 is LGHNA and CDR2 is YNFKEQ.

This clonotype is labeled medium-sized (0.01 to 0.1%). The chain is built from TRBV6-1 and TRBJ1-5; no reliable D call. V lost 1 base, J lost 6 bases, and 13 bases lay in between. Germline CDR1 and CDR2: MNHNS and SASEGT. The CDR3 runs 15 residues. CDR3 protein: CASSEVTRSSQPQHF. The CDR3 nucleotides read TGTGCCAGCAGTGAAGTCACGAGGTCTAGTCAGCCCCAGCATTTT.

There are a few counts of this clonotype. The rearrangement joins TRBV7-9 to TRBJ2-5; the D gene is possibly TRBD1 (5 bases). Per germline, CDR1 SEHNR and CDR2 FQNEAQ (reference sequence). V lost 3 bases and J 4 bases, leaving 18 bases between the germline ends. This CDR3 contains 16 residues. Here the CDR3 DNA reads TGTGCCAGCAGCTTCCTTGGACACCCTCAGGGAGAGACCCAGTACTTC. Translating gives CASSFLGHPQGETQYF.

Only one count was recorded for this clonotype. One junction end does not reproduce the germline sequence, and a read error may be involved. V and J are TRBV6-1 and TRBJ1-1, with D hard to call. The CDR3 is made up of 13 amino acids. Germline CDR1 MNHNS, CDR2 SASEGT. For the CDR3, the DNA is TGTGCCAGCAGTGATCTGAGTGTCAATGAAGCTTTCTTC. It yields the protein CASSDLSVNEAFF.

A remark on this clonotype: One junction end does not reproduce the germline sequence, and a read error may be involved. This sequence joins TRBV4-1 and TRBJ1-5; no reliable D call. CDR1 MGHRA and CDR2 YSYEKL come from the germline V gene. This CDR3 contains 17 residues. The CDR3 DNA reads TGCGCCAGGAGCCTAGATTTACCCGGTTTGGGCAATCAGCCCCAGCATTTT. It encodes CARSLDLPGLGNQPQHF.